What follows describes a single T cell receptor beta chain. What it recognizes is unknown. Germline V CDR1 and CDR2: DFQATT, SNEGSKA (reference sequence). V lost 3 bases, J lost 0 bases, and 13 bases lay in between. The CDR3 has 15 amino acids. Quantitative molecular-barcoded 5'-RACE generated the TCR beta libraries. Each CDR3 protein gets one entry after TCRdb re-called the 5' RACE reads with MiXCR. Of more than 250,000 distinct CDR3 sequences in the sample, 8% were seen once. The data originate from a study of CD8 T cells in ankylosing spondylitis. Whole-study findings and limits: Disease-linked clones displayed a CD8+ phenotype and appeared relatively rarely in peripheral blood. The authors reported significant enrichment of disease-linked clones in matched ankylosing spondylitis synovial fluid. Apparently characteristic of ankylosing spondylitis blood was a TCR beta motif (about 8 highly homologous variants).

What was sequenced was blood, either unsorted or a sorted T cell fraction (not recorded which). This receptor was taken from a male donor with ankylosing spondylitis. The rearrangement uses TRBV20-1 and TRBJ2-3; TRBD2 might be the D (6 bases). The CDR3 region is CSASSGDASTDTQYF. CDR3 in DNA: TGCAGTGCTAGTTCGGGGGATGCTAGCACAGATACGCAGTATTTT.